This T cell receptor (beta chain) was sequenced in a study of sequential checkpoint blockade in melanoma. Repertoires were generated with immunoSEQ multiplex PCR, while TCRdb's copy carries only in-frame clones and drops some. The sample yields about 40,000 clones, 80% to 90% seen once. V was trimmed by 2 bases and J by 1 base, leaving 5 bases between them. In germline, CDR1 is SGHTA, CDR2 FQGNSA. CDR3 length equals 13 residues. Regarding treatment: randomized to nivolumab then ipilimumab (arm A) or the reverse (arm B). The chain employs TRBV7-2 and TRBJ1-1; no clear D gene. The sequence was obtained from a human donor with melanoma. The sequenced sample was CD8+ T cells sorted from blood (inferred from file names), obtained from a patient given nivolumab and ipilimumab in sequence. CDR3 loop: CASSLNGNTEAFF. The CDR3 DNA is TGTGCCAGCAGCTTAAACGGGAACACTGAAGCTTTCTTT.